This T cell receptor (beta chain) was found in a study of cytomegalovirus exposure and HLA in healthy donors. The junction had 5 bases not matched to a gene; V was cut back by 6 bases and J by 5 bases. The CDR3 sequence is 15 residues long. CDR1 WSHSY and CDR2 SAAADI come from the germline V gene. TCRdb keeps only in-frame clones here, not all; method: immunoSEQ multiplex PCR. The table lists about 78,000 clones, around 96% of them singletons. The donors were part of the validation cohort, which consisted of about 120 subjects and was separate from the first cohort of roughly 620 subjects. This TCR derives from a man between 18 and 35 years old in good health and CMV-seropositive. The V and J genes are TRBV10-2 and TRBJ2-1; 12 bases line up with TRBD2. Source material: PBMCs. CDR3 in amino acids: CASRAGTSGHNEQFF. Written as DNA, the CDR3 is TGCGCCAGCAGAGCCGGGACTAGCGGGCACAATGAGCAGTTCTTC.